This TCR beta chain was documented in a study of regulatory dendritic cells for organ transplantation. For the study at large: Regulatory dendritic cells were monocyte-derived, receiving vitamin D3 on days 0 and 4 and IL-10 on day 4. Study-level results: The most alloreactive TCR clonotypes were found in resting memory CD8+ cells. Memory CD8+ clonal expansion seemed more limited with regulatory than mature dendritic cells.

A note on this clone: What it recognizes is unknown. Other DNA sequences of this sample code for an identical CDR3.

Some clones are missing from TCRdb's copy, which holds only in-frame ones; the method was immunoSEQ multiplex PCR. The sample lists roughly 12,000 clones, 79% occurring once. CFSE-labeled sorted T cells met regulatory or mature dendritic cells for five to six days. This CDR3 is built from 16 residues. Germline CDR1 reads SNHLY; CDR2 reads FYNNEI. Specimen: naive CD8+ T cells from blood cultured with regulatory dendritic cells. Regarding subset: CD45RA+ naive T cells. The genes are TRBV2 and TRBJ1-2, with TRBD1 matching over 7 bases. The TCR sequence derives from a human donor in good health. The CDR3 DNA follows: TGTGCTAGCTCAGCAAGTCAGACAGGGTCTAACTATGGCTACACCTTC. This translates into CASSASQTGSNYGYTF.